This T cell receptor beta chain was retrieved from a study of blood T cell repertoires in COVID-19. Original processing notes: Nucleated cell counts were estimated from reference gene primer amplification. Some clones are missing from TCRdb's copy, which holds only in-frame ones; the method was immunoSEQ multiplex PCR. That table gives V, J and clone size, and the DNA gave D and trimming. The sample has 400,000 to 550,000 clones, roughly 87% seen once. V was pared by 5 bases and J by 2 bases, with 4 bases of the junction left unmatched. Germline V lookup: CDR1 SGHNT, CDR2 YYREEE (reference sequence). This CDR3 is 14 amino acids long.

This TCR was recovered from a woman in her late teens or twenties with acute COVID-19. Sequencing was performed on PBMCs or T cells enriched from blood (not recorded which). The V gene is TRBV5-4, the J gene TRBJ2-7, with 10 bases identical to TRBD1. The DNA for the CDR3 is TGTGCCAGCAGGCGGGGACAGGGGCCCTACGAGCAGTACTTC. The encoded protein is CASRRGQGPYEQYF.